This T cell receptor (beta chain) was observed in a study of T cell responses to AZD1222 COVID-19 vaccine. Repertoires were generated with immunoSEQ multiplex PCR, while TCRdb's copy carries only in-frame clones and drops some. This sample carries 90,000 to 150,000 clones, 70% to 90% of them seen once, and the ten largest clones take 8.4%. In regard to this clone: Its antigen is as yet unknown.

Study conclusions and caveats: Repertoires were obtained solely post-peak T cell response. At study baseline, merely several AZD1222 recipients were seropositive.

Sequencing was performed on peripheral blood, taken on day 0 of AZD1222 vaccination. This receptor was identified in an adult in good health.

The CDR3: CASSLMGQRETQYF. The CDR3 nucleotides read TGTGCCAGCAGCTTAATGGGGCAGCGGGAGACCCAGTACTTC. The rearrangement joins TRBV7-3 to TRBJ2-5; either TRBD1 or TRBD2 may supply D (5 bases each). Trimming left V 1 base short and J 5 bases short, with 11 bases between. Germline CDR1 is SGHTA and CDR2 is FQGTGA. The CDR3 has 14 residues.